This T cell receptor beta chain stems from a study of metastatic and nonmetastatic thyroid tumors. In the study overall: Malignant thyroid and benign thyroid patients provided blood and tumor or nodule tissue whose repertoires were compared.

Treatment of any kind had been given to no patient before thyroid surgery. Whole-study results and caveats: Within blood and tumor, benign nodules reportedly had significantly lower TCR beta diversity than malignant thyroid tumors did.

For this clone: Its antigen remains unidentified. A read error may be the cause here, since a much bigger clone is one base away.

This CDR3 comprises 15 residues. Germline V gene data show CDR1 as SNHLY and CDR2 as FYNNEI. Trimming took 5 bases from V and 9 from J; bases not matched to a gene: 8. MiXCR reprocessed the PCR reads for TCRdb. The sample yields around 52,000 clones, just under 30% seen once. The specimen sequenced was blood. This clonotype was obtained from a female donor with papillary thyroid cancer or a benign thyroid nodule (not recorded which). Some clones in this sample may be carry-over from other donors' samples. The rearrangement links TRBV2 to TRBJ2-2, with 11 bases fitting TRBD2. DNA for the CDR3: TGTGCCAGCAGTCCGGGACTAGCGGTTACCTGGGAGCTGTTTTTT. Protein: CASSPGLAVTWELFF.